This T cell receptor beta chain was captured in a study of shared clonotypes between healthy human individuals (dated by TCRdb to the early 2020s). Concerning the study at large: The cohort included a few men and a couple of women between 18 and 49 years of age. Leukapheresis yielded between about 0.9 and 9 billion PBMCs per donor. Different laboratories and diverse techniques were used to prepare libraries and sequence TCR repertoires, to increase sequencing depth and limit assay-specific biases. For each donor, CD4 naive and CD4 memory were each given three plates, CD8 naive was given two plates, and CD8 memory was given one plate. To estimate repertoire size and how much clonotypes are shared between individuals, the study performed deep sequencing of blood TCR repertoires from five healthy adults. General study outcomes and caveats: Pairwise subsampling led to the expectation that sequencing depth would affect the degree of clonotype sharing among donors. Estimated clonotype richness was generally larger for naive than for memory subsets. Incomplete sequencing was indicated by rarefaction of sorted-subset datasets, despite the large sequencing depth. Sampling was restricted to blood, and TCR repertoires in tissue are likely to differ from TCR repertoires in blood. Compared with non-shared clonotypes, the clonotypes found in all four sorted-subset donors had higher generation probabilities. The small number of donors limited the genetic and exposure-history diversity represented. When four donors were compared, the shared fraction of clonotypes was 5% to 6.5% for naive CD4, around 3.6% for naive CD8, about 2.4% for memory CD4, and 0.35% to 0.4% for memory CD8.

Using the deep immunoSEQ assay, TCR CDR3 regions were amplified from genomic DNA by multiplex PCR. For each cell subset, the extracted genomic DNA was distributed evenly across all wells of several immunoSEQ 96-well plates, and each plate served as one replicate. For sorted subsets, each replicate PCR was loaded with about 0.2 ug genomic DNA, equivalent to about 30,000 T cell genomes. Purified libraries were quantified with a Qubit 3.0 fluorometer, sized on a Bioanalyzer 2100, and re-quantified with the KAPA Library Quantification kit. A separate single-read 150-cycle Illumina NextSeq 550 flow cell was used to sequence each immunoSEQ 96-well plate. The study's own analysis went as follows. The immunoSEQ output contained only junctional sequences without quality scores, so filtering could not match that applied to full-length reads. Sequences were annotated with PyIR, a Python wrapper for IgBLAST v1.9, and V/J genes and CDR3 were assigned using IMGT germline references. Any read was removed if the V/J assignment was weak (E-value above 1e-6), the CDR3 was missing, or the read contained stop codons, out-of-frame junctions, or ambiguous translated residues. V3J clonotypes were defined as sequences sharing the same inferred V gene, J gene, and CDR3 amino acid sequence. Percentage overlap between repertoires was calculated by dividing the number of shared unique clonotypes by the size of the smaller repertoire. Repertoire richness was assessed with RTK rarefaction, the Chao1 estimator, and Recon v2.1 estimates of unobserved clonotypes. Generation probabilities were computed with OLGA for all TCRbeta clonotypes obtained by the gDNA method from a handful of donors. TCRdb obtained this table from immuneACCESS and retained in-frame rearrangements with V and J assigned. These tables miss some clones; where compared with another copy, unresolved V genes account for less than half of the shortfall, and the remainder is unexplained. V, J and clone size were drawn from that table, and D and trimming were deduced from the DNA. The sample table lists 1,400,000 or so clones, roughly 98.5% of them with a count of one. The ten largest clonotypes hold about 0.4% of the sample.

Healthy HIV-negative adults with no recently reported acute infections or vaccinations were included as donors. Only Caucasian adults living in Nashville, Tennessee, USA were represented among the donors. CD4+ T cells were enriched by magnetic negative selection, after which naive cells were positively selected on CD45RA and the negative fraction was taken as the memory subset. Blood was collected by leukapheresis, and PBMCs were isolated by Ficoll-Histopaque density gradient centrifugation and then cryopreserved in liquid nitrogen vapor phase. Purity and quantity of every magnetically sorted T cell population were checked by analytical flow cytometry. Genomic DNA was isolated from every sorted fraction and measured by UV absorbance on a Nanodrop 2000c. CDR3 length: 19 amino acids, cysteine to phenylalanine. Solely the CDR3 DNA is kept, with 57 bases framed from the first base. From V the trimming removes 3 bases and from J it removes 1 base, while the gene matches leave 7 bases of the junction unaccounted for. CDR1 MDHEN and CDR2 SYDVKM are derived from the germline V gene.

Remarks on this clone: Its antigen specificity is not known. No much larger clone exists at a distance of one base, and base qualities are not known.

Recombination connected TRBV28 to TRBJ2-6, and TRBD1 matches 12 of the central bases. The sample taken for sequencing was naive CD4+ T cells sorted from blood. In the paper's terms, the cell subset or site label means: CD45RA+ positively selected. This receptor was taken from a man aged 25 to 45 in good health. This receptor has the CDR3 CASSLGTGGTLSGANVLTF. In nucleotides, the sequence is TGTGCCAGCAGTTTGGGGACAGGGGGCACCCTATCTGGGGCCAACGTCCTGACTTTC.